These 24 T cell receptor beta chains share one sample of origin, sequenced in a study of blood T cell repertoires in COVID-19. The data were produced by immunoSEQ multiplex PCR, yet TCRdb's version contains in-frame clones alone and is incomplete. The data show around 100,000 clones, about 86% seen once. Material for sequencing was peripheral blood. These receptors were obtained from a human donor in a cohort sampled during active COVID-19.

This chain joins TRBV19 and TRBJ1-1; D may be TRBD1 (6 bases). This CDR3 has 13 amino acids. V was cut by 5 bases and J by 1 base, with 8 bases left in between. Looked up from germline, CDR1 is LNHDA and CDR2 is SQIVND (reference sequence). CDR3 bases: TGTGCCAGTAGTTACAGGGCGAACACTGAAGCTTTCTTT. Translation gives CASSYRANTEAFF.

This clone was recorded a few times. The chain recombines TRBV6-5 with TRBJ2-3, with D possibly being TRBD1 (5 bases). Germline assignment: CDR1 MNHEY and CDR2 SVGAGI. V was shortened by 7 bases and J by 5 bases, with 13 bases between the two germline ends. The length of the CDR3 is 13 residues. In DNA, the CDR3 is TGTGCCAGCAACAGGATACTCCGAGATACGCAGTATTTT. Translating gives CASNRILRDTQYF.

The rearrangement links TRBV11-1 to TRBJ2-7, with a tentative D call TRBD1 (5 bases). Trimming left V 1 base short and J 0 bases short, with 10 bases between. Germline V gene lookup returns CDR1 SGHAT and CDR2 FQDESV (reference sequence). CDR3 size: 15 residues. CDR3: CASSLEGLSSYEQYF. As DNA, the CDR3 is TGTGCCAGCAGCTTAGAGGGGCTCTCCTCCTACGAGCAGTACTTC. Complete variable domain (other parts from reference TRBV11-1 and TRBJ2-7): EAEVAQSPRYKITEKSQAVAFWCDPISGHATLYWYRQILGQGPELLVQFQDESVVDDSQLPKDRFSAERLKGVDSTLKIQPAELGDSAMYLCASSLEGLSSYEQYFGPGTRLTVT.

The chain employs TRBV30 and TRBJ2-3; 8 bases align to TRBD2. In germline, CDR1 is GTSNPN, CDR2 SVGIG (reference sequence). The CDR3 runs to 14 residues. Germline trimming cut 4 bases from V and 4 bases from J; bases unmatched to any gene: 7. CDR3 residues: CAWTAGGIADTQYF. The DNA of the CDR3 is TGTGCCTGGACCGCGGGGGGTATTGCAGATACGCAGTATTTT.

The J gene is TRBJ1-2, the V gene TRBV6-4; 11 bases fit TRBD1. CDR3 length: 15 residues. Germline loops: CDR1 MRHNA, CDR2 SNTAGT. V dropped 2 bases and J dropped 4; count of bases not matched to a gene: 3. CDR3 sequence: CASSDGQGAGYGYTF. DNA for the CDR3: TGTGCCAGCAGTGACGGACAGGGGGCGGGCTATGGCTACACCTTC.

The CDR3 DNA is TGTGCCACCAGCAGAGATCTGGGCAGGGAAGGCTACGAGCAGTACTTC. It specifies CATSRDLGREGYEQYF. The chain employs TRBV15 and TRBJ2-7; D possibly corresponds to TRBD1 (5 bases). Germline CDR1 is LNHNV and CDR2 is YYDKDF (reference sequence). The V end lost 0 bases, the J end lost 3 bases, and 15 bases lay between the germline ends. The CDR3 runs 16 residues.

The rearrangement links TRBV2 to TRBJ1-2; TRBD1 matches 8 bases. Germline loops: CDR1 SNHLY, CDR2 FYNNEI. The CDR3 spans 14 residues. Trimming removed 6 bases from V and 3 bases from J; junction bases left unmatched: 6. The CDR3 sequence: CASRVTGADYGYTF. For the CDR3, the DNA is TGTGCCAGCAGGGTGACAGGGGCTGACTATGGCTACACCTTC.

CDR3 protein: CASRGPGGRNNSPLHF. In DNA, the CDR3 is TGTGCCAGCAGGGGGCCGGGGGGGAGGAATAATTCACCCCTCCACTTT. The chain carries TRBV27 and TRBJ1-6, with a possible D match to TRBD1 (5 bases). Trimming removed 6 bases from V and 5 bases from J, with 17 bases in between. The CDR3 has 16 residues. From germline, CDR1 is MNHEY and CDR2 SMNVEV (reference sequence).

This chain links TRBV10-1 with TRBJ2-7; 11 nucleotides line up with TRBD2. V shed 4 bases and J 3 bases; nucleotides not matched to a gene: 5. This CDR3 is built from 15 residues. The germline CDR1 and CDR2 sequences are WNHNN and SYGVQD (reference sequence). As DNA, the CDR3 is TGCGCCAGCAGTGCGACTAGCGGGACCAGCTACGAGCAGTACTTC. Amino acids: CASSATSGTSYEQYF.

CDR3 in DNA: TGTGCCAGCAGTGTAGCAGGCAGGGTTATTGAGCAGTTCTTC. It encodes CASSVAGRVIEQFF. V is TRBV2 and J is TRBJ2-1; TRBD1 is a possible D gene (5 bases). The V and J ends lost 4 bases and 9 bases respectively, with 16 bases between them. The CDR3 loop spans 14 amino acids. The germline V gene encodes CDR1 SNHLY and CDR2 FYNNEI.

This chain uses TRBV18 with TRBJ2-3, with 7 bases that match TRBD2. V shed 2 bases, J shed 4 bases, and the junction held 3 bases outside the gene matches. This CDR3 is built from 14 residues. Germline values: CDR1 KGHSH, CDR2 LQKENI. CDR3 bases: TGTGCCAGCTCACCAGGGCTAGCGGCAGATACGCAGTATTTT. Protein sequence: CASSPGLAADTQYF.

This rearrangement joins TRBV3-1 (or the pseudogene TRBV3-2) to TRBJ2-1, with a tentative D call TRBD2 (5 bases). V lost 5 bases, J lost 7 bases, and 21 bases lay in between. The CDR3 spans 16 residues. The V gene's germline CDR1 is LGHDT and CDR2 YNNKEL (reference sequence). The CDR3 DNA is TGTGCCAGCAGCTACAGAGAGGGCGCGGTTCTTAATGAGCAGTTCTTC. Protein product: CASSYREGAVLNEQFF.

The chain employs TRBV3-1 (or the pseudogene TRBV3-2) and TRBJ2-3, with 9 positions matching TRBD2. The germline gives CDR1 LGHDT, CDR2 YNNKEL (reference sequence). Unmatched junction bases numbered 3, after V lost 4 bases and J lost 4 bases. The CDR3 loop spans 14 amino acids. The chain's CDR3 is CASSRAGGADTQYF. The CDR3 nucleotides read TGTGCCAGCAGCCGAGCGGGGGGCGCAGATACGCAGTATTTT.

This rearrangement joins TRBV7-2 to TRBJ2-5; 14 positions match TRBD2. CDR1 and CDR2 from the germline V gene are SGHTA and FQGNSA. This CDR3 comprises 16 residues. V shed 1 base and J 2 bases; nucleotides not matched to a gene: 0. The CDR3 DNA reads TGTGCCAGCAGCTTAGGACTAGCGGGAGGGCAAGAGACCCAGTACTTC. This codes for CASSLGLAGGQETQYF.

This clone was observed a handful of times. The rearrangement uses TRBV7-7 and TRBJ2-1; the match to TRBD2 covers 7 bases. J was trimmed by 5 bases and V by 2 bases; bases with no gene match: 6. The CDR3 runs to 15 residues. Germline CDR1 SSHAT, CDR2 FNYEAQ (reference sequence). CDR3 DNA sequence: TGTGCCAGCAGCTTACAGGCGGGAGAAAACAATGAGCAGTTCTTC. This sequence encodes CASSLQAGENNEQFF.

This rearrangement joins TRBV27 to TRBJ2-2; weak D call: TRBD2 (6 bases). This CDR3 has 13 residues. Trimming cost V 2 bases and J 6 bases, with 7 bases left between them. Germline assignment: CDR1 MNHEY and CDR2 SMNVEV (reference sequence). In DNA form, the CDR3 reads TGTGCCAGCAGTTTAGGAGGGTCCGGGGAGCTGTTTTTT. Translating it yields CASSLGGSGELFF.

The chain combines TRBV18 with TRBJ2-5, with 8 bases identical to TRBD1. Per the germline V gene, CDR1 is KGHSH and CDR2 is LQKENI. The CDR3 sequence is 14 residues long. The trim removed 2 bases at V and 4 bases at J, leaving 3 bases unmatched. In DNA, the CDR3 is TGTGCCAGCTCACCAGACAGGGGAGGAGAGACCCAGTACTTC. Protein: CASSPDRGGETQYF.

V gene TRBV14 combines with J gene TRBJ2-7; tentatively, D is TRBD1 (6 bases). V dropped 1 base and J dropped 5 bases, with 15 bases sitting between them. This CDR3 region has 15 residues. Looked up from germline, CDR1 is SGHDN and CDR2 is FVKESK. The CDR3: CASSQVRGRQDEQYF. The DNA for the CDR3 is TGTGCCAGCAGCCAAGTCAGGGGCCGGCAGGACGAGCAGTACTTC. Full variable domain (missing parts from reference TRBV14 and TRBJ2-7): EAGVTQFPSHSVIEKGQTVTLRCDPISGHDNLYWYRRVMGKEIKFLLHFVKESKQDESGMPNNRFLAERTGGTYSTLKVQPAELEDSGVYFCASSQVRGRQDEQYFGPGTRLTVT.

The chain employs TRBV27 and TRBJ1-1; D is uncertain. Trimming took 3 bases from V and 4 from J, leaving 15 bases between them. The CDR3 is 15 amino acids. The germline CDR1 and CDR2 sequences are MNHEY and SMNVEV (reference sequence). CDR3 loop: CASSFVSYGSTEAFF. CDR3 DNA sequence: TGTGCCAGCAGTTTCGTCAGCTATGGGAGCACTGAAGCTTTCTTT.

This clone came up once. The chain joins TRBV19 to TRBJ2-1; 13 bases agree with TRBD2. J lost 0 bases, V lost 6 bases, and 2 bases had no gene match. The CDR3 covers 16 residues. Germline values: CDR1 LNHDA, CDR2 SQIVND (reference sequence). Written as DNA, the CDR3 is TGTGCCAGTAGCCGGACTAGCGGGAGCTCCTACAATGAGCAGTTCTTC. Protein sequence: CASSRTSGSSYNEQFF.

CDR3 amino acids: CASSESGRGYTF. The CDR3 nucleotides are TGTGCCAGCAGTGAATCCGGCAGGGGCTACACCTTC. J is TRBJ1-2 and V is TRBV25-1, with no clear D. The CDR3 is made up of 12 amino acids. V lost 1 base to trimming and J lost 8 bases, with 8 bases between them. Per the germline V gene, CDR1 is MGHDK and CDR2 is SYGVNS.

This sequence joins TRBV28 and TRBJ2-3, with 8 bases aligning to TRBD1. CDR3 length: 15 residues. V trimming: 7 bases; J trimming: 3 bases; junction bases outside the gene matches: 9. Germline V gene lookup returns CDR1 MDHEN and CDR2 SYDVKM. CDR3 DNA sequence: TGTGCCAGCACCCCCGTGCAGGGGGCAACAGATACGCAGTATTTT. Its protein is CASTPVQGATDTQYF. The full variable domain, rest sourced from reference TRBV28 and TRBJ2-3, is DVKVTQSSRYLVKRTGEKVFLECVQDMDHENMFWYRQDPGLGLRLIYFSYDVKMKEKGDIPEGYSVSREKKERFSLILESASTNQTSMYLCASTPVQGATDTQYFGPGTRLTVL.

This clone was detected only a few times. J is TRBJ2-7 and V is TRBV5-1, with TRBD1 matching 8 bases. The length of the CDR3 is 15 residues. The ends lost 3 bases at V and 3 bases at J; junction bases unmatched: 8. Germline CDR1 reads SGHRS; CDR2 reads YFSETQ. The CDR3 is CASSSRQGPDYEQYF. In DNA, the CDR3 is TGCGCCAGCAGCTCGCGACAGGGGCCCGACTACGAGCAGTACTTC. Full variable domain (remainder filled in from reference TRBV5-1 and TRBJ2-7): KAGVTQTPRYLIKTRGQQVTLSCSPISGHRSVSWYQQTPGQGLQFLFEYFSETQRNKGNFPGRFSGRQFSNSRSEMNVSTLELGDSALYLCASSSRQGPDYEQYFGPGTRLTVT.

This clone was counted between two and nine times. This CDR3 is also generated by other DNA sequences in the sample. The gene calls are TRBV7-2 and TRBJ2-7, with 10 bases fitting TRBD2. CDR1 and CDR2 (germline): SGHTA, FQGNSA. CDR3 length: 15 amino acids. With V trimmed by 1 base and J by 2 bases, 2 bases remained unmatched. DNA of the CDR3: TGTGCCAGCAGCTTAGGAACTAGCGGGACCTACGAGCAGTACTTC. This gives the protein CASSLGTSGTYEQYF.